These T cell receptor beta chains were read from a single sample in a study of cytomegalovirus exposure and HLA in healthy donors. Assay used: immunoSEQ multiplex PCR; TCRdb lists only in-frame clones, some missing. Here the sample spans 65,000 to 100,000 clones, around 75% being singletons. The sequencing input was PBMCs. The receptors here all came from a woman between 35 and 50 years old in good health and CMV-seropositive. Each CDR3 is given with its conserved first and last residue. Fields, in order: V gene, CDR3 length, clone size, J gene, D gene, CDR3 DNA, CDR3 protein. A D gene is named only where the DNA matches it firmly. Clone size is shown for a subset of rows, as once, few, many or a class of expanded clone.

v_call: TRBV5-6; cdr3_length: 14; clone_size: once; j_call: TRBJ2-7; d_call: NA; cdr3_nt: TGTGCCAGCAGCTTTGGGGGCAGCTTCTACGAGCAGTACTTC; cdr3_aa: CASSFGGSFYEQYF
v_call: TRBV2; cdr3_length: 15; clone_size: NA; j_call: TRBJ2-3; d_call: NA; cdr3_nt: TGTGCCAGCAGTGAAGCTATTCCGACCGGGGATACGCAGTATTTT; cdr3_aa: CASSEAIPTGDTQYF
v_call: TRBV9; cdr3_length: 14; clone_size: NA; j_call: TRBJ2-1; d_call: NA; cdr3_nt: TGTGCCAGCAGCCTCGGTTTGGAGGGGAATGAGCAGTTCTTC; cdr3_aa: CASSLGLEGNEQFF
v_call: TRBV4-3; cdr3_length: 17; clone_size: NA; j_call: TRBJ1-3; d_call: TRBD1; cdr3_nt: TGCGCCAGCAGCCAAGCCCTTGACAGGGAGACTGGAAACACCATATATTTT; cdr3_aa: CASSQALDRETGNTIYF
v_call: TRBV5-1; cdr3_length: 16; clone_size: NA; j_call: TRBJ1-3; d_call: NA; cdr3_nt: TGCGCCAGCAGCTTGGGAATGGACAGTGCTGGAAACACCATATATTTT; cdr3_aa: CASSLGMDSAGNTIYF
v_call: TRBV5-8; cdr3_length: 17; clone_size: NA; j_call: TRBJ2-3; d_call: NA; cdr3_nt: TGTGCCAGCAGCTTGAACGTGGGGAGAGGATTCACAGATACGCAGTATTTT; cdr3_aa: CASSLNVGRGFTDTQYF
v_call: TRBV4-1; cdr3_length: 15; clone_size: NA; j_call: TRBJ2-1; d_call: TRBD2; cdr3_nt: TGCGCCAGCAGCCATGCTGCGGGGGACCCCAATGAGCAGTTCTTC; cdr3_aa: CASSHAAGDPNEQFF
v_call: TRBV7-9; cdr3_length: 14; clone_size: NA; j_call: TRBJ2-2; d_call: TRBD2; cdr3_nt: TGTGCCAGCAGCTTGGCGGGGGGCGCCGGGGAGCTGTTTTTT; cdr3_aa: CASSLAGGAGELFF
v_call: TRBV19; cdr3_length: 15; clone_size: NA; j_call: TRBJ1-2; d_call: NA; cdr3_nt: TGTGCCAGTAGAACCTTCATGGCCAGCGAAAATGGCTACACCTTC; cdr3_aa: CASRTFMASENGYTF
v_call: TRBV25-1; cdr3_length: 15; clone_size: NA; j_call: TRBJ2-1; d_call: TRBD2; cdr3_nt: TGTGCCAGCAGTGAAAGGGCTAGCGGGGACAATGAGCAGTTCTTC; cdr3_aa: CASSERASGDNEQFF
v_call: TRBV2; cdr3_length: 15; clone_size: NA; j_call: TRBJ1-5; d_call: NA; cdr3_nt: TGTGCCAGTTCCGGACTCCTTGGCGCTAATCAGCCCCAGCATTTT; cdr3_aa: CASSGLLGANQPQHF
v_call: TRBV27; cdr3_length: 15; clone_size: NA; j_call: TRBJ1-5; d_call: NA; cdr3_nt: TGTGCCAGCAGTTTGGGGGCAGGGGTGGGTCAGCCCCAGCATTTT; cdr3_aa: CASSLGAGVGQPQHF
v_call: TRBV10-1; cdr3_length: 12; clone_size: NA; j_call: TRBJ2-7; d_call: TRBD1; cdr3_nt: TGCGCCAGCCCCCAGGGGGCCTACGAGCAGTACTTC; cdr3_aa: CASPQGAYEQYF
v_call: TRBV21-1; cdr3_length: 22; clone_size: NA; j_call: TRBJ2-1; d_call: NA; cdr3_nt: TGTGCCAGCCGGGGGCGAGGGGGGGGATTGACAGCAACCCCCACAATCTACAATGAGCAGTTCTTC; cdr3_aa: CASRGRGGGLTATPTIYNEQFF
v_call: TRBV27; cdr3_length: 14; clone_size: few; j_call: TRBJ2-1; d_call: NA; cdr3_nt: TGTGCCAGCAGTTTCTCGGGTGGCTACAATGAGCAGTTCTTC; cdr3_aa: CASSFSGGYNEQFF
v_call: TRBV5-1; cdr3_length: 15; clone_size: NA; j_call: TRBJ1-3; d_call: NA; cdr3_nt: TGCGCCAGCAGCTTATTCGAGTTTTCTGGAAACACCATATATTTT; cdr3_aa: CASSLFEFSGNTIYF